This T cell receptor beta chain was sequenced during a study of metastatic and nonmetastatic thyroid tumors. TCRdb re-clonotyped the PCR reads through MiXCR. This sample has about 43,000 clones, with approximately 24% found just once. Details on this clone: Its antigen is as yet unknown.

This CDR3 contains 14 residues. The germline CDR1 and CDR2 sequences are MNHNS and SASEGT. V lost 7 bases, J lost 9 bases, and 6 bases stayed unmatched. Nobody among the patients had been given any treatment before thyroid surgery. Study findings and constraints: When malignant thyroid tumors were compared with benign nodules, TCR beta diversity was reportedly significantly higher in the malignant tumors. This held in both blood and tumor samples.

Specimen: tumor tissue. The receptor was derived from a female donor with papillary thyroid cancer or a benign thyroid nodule (not recorded which). Some clones in this sample may be carry-over from other donors' samples. The V call is TRBV6-1, the J call TRBJ1-6; 10 positions match TRBD1. CDR3 loop: CASTPRTGGSPLHF. The CDR3 DNA sequence: TGTGCCAGCACCCCCAGGACAGGGGGTTCACCCCTCCACTTT.